This TCR beta chain comes out of a study of blood T cell repertoires in COVID-19. Study overall: The study drew acute and convalescent COVID-19 samples from the United States, Italy and Spain. T cells, B-cell-depleted T cells, or PBMCs provided the cDNA or gDNA that served as material.

The authors' processing: Estimation of nucleated cell counts relied on the amplification of reference gene primers. Profiling relied on immunoSEQ multiplex PCR, and the TCRdb table lists in-frame clones only, not all of them. The V and J calls and clone size come from that table; D and trimming were worked out from the DNA. The sample lists approximately 200,000 clones, around 79% occurring once. Germline V gives CDR1 SGHRS, CDR2 YFSETQ. The CDR3 covers 15 residues. The ends were cut back, 3 bases at V and 7 bases at J, with 19 bases in the middle. Sequencing used peripheral blood. This chain joins TRBV5-1 and TRBJ1-2, with D possibly matching TRBD1 (6 bases). This clonotype was obtained from a man in his 60s with active or convalescent COVID-19. CDR3 bases: TGCGCCAGCAGCTCCGCGGCGGGGGCCAATGGTGGCTACACCTTC. Amino acid sequence: CASSSAAGANGGYTF.